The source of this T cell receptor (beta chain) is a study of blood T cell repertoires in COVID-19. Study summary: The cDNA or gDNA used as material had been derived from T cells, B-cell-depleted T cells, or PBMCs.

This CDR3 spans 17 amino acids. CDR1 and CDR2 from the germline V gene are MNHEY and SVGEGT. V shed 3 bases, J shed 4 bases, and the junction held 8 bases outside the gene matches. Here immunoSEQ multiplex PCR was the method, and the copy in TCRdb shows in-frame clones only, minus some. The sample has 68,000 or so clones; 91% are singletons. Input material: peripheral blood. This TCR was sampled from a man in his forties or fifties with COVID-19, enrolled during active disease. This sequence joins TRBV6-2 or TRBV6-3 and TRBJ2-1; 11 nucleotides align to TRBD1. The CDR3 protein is CASSYYQDRGRYNEQFF. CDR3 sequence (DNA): TGTGCCAGCAGTTATTACCAGGACAGGGGGCGATACAATGAGCAGTTCTTC.